These 18 T cell receptor beta chains originate from one sample sequenced in a study of post-analysis software for immune sequencing data. For these receptors, no antigen is known. TCR beta libraries were prepared from cDNA with unique molecular identifiers. In TCRdb, the PCR reads were re-called with MiXCR into one record per CDR3 protein. The top ten hold about 4.5% of the sample, which has about 820,000 distinct CDR3 sequences, roughly 58% seen once. Study-wide results and limits: Relative to controls, patients had a few TRBV segments at higher frequency, with TRBV5-6, TRBV5-1 and TRBV20-1 among these.

The specimen was blood. Receptors were obtained from a girl aged 5 to 17 with multiple sclerosis.

The CDR3 spells CSARVRDRGSQPQHF. The CDR3 region has the DNA TGCAGTGCTAGGGTTCGGGACAGGGGGAGTCAGCCCCAGCATTTT. The gene calls are TRBV20-1 and TRBJ1-5, with 11 bases identical to TRBD1. The CDR3 is 15 amino acids. The V gene end was trimmed by 3 bases and the J gene end by 6 bases; junction bases not matched to a gene: 7. The germline V gene has CDR1 DFQATT and CDR2 SNEGSKA (reference sequence).

There are a few counts of this clonotype. J is TRBJ2-3 and V is TRBV18; D gene unclear. CDR1 and CDR2 (germline): KGHSH, LQKENI. The CDR3 is made up of 14 amino acids. Trimming pared 4 bases from V and 6 bases from J, leaving 14 bases between. CDR3 loop: CASSHEYGEDTQYF. The CDR3 DNA reads TGTGCCAGCTCACACGAATACGGTGAGGATACGCAGTATTTT.

In this sample, this clonotype turned up a few times. V and J are TRBV12-3 or TRBV12-4 and TRBJ2-1; D gene unclear. The CDR3 totals 11 residues. Trimming left V 5 bases short and J 8 bases short, with 7 bases between. The DNA for the CDR3 is TGTGCCAGCAGTCCGTTATATGAGCAGTTCTTC. It encodes CASSPLYEQFF.

This clonotype was picked up a small number of times. The J gene is TRBJ2-1, the V gene TRBV7-9, with 12 bases lining up with TRBD2. The germline V gene encodes CDR1 SEHNR and CDR2 FQNEAQ (reference sequence). The CDR3 loop spans 16 amino acids. V trimming: 1 base; J trimming: 9 bases; junction bases outside the gene matches: 7. The CDR3 spells CASSLVGLAGRSEQFF. For the CDR3, the DNA is TGTGCCAGCAGCTTAGTCGGACTAGCGGGAAGGAGTGAGCAGTTCTTC.

The chain carries TRBV25-1 and TRBJ2-4; TRBD1 might be the D (6 bases). Germline V gene data show CDR1 as MGHDK and CDR2 as SYGVNS. The CDR3 totals 18 residues. The germline V and J ends were trimmed by 4 bases and 2 bases, with 21 bases remaining between them. CDR3 protein: CASSGSSRGSITKNIQYF. CDR3 nucleotides: TGTGCCAGCAGTGGCTCCTCCAGGGGATCGATAACCAAAAACATTCAGTACTTC.

V gene TRBV29-1 combines with J gene TRBJ2-7; D unclear. The CDR3 runs to 13 residues. Germline CDR1 and CDR2: SQVTM and ANQGSEA. V dropped 0 bases and J dropped 3 bases, with 9 bases sitting between them. CDR3 DNA sequence: TGCAGCGTTGAAGATGGTATCGGCTACGAGCAGTACTTC. As protein: CSVEDGIGYEQYF.

The chain combines TRBV11-2 with TRBJ2-1; the match to TRBD2 covers 9 bases. The ends lost 5 bases at V and 9 bases at J; junction bases unmatched: 2. Per germline, CDR1 SGHAT and CDR2 FQNNGV. This CDR3 spans 12 amino acids. This CDR3 reads CASSLAGIEQFF. The CDR3 DNA reads as TGTGCCAGCAGCCTAGCGGGAATTGAGCAGTTCTTC.

The genes are TRBV4-1 and TRBJ2-5; 9 positions agree with TRBD1. The CDR3 consists of 17 residues. Looked up from germline, CDR1 is MGHRA and CDR2 is YSYEKL. V gave up 2 bases and J gave up 4 bases; unmatched junction bases: 11. The CDR3 region is CASSQLRGTGSGETQYF. The CDR3 DNA follows: TGCGCCAGCAGCCAACTTCGGGGGACAGGGTCGGGAGAGACCCAGTACTTC.

The rearrangement links TRBV7-3 to TRBJ2-1; D possibly corresponds to TRBD2 (6 bases). V lost 5 bases and J lost 9, with 11 bases in between. The germline CDR1 and CDR2 sequences are SGHTA and FQGTGA. The CDR3 contains 12 residues. The CDR3 DNA sequence: TGTGCCAGCAGCCGGGGGACGGGTGAGCAGTTCTTC. Amino acid sequence: CASSRGTGEQFF.

Worth noting for this clonotype: This may be a read error: a much more frequent sequence differs by one nucleotide. The chain employs TRBV4-1 and TRBJ2-3; D possibly corresponds to TRBD2 (5 bases). V lost 1 base and J 2 bases, leaving 13 bases between the germline ends. Germline assignment: CDR1 MGHRA and CDR2 YSYEKL. The CDR3 contains 16 residues. This CDR3 reads CASSQVDLATTDTQYF. CDR3 coding DNA: TGCGCCAGCAGCCAAGTTGACCTAGCCACCACAGATACGCAGTATTTT.

This clonotype was observed a few times. The V call is TRBV29-1, the J call TRBJ1-5, with 9 bases lining up with TRBD1. The germline V gene encodes CDR1 SQVTM and CDR2 ANQGSEA. The CDR3 has 13 amino acids. V trimming: 6 bases; J trimming: 6 bases; junction bases outside the gene matches: 6. CDR3 nucleotides: TGCAGCGTCCAGGACAGGGGTGGTCAGCCCCAGCATTTT. Encoded protein: CSVQDRGGQPQHF.

The genes are TRBV2 and TRBJ2-4; TRBD2 aligns across 8 bases. V was clipped by 1 base and J by 1 base; unmatched bases: 12. This CDR3 spans 19 amino acids. Germline V CDR1 and CDR2: SNHLY, FYNNEI. The CDR3 bases are TGTGCCAGCAGTGAAGTCCCGGGACTAGGGATCGGGGCCAAAAACATTCAGTACTTC. Translation gives CASSEVPGLGIGAKNIQYF.

This chain links TRBV5-1 with TRBJ1-2; possibly TRBD1 for D (6 bases). Trimming pared 1 base from V and 0 bases from J, leaving 10 bases between. CDR3 length: 15 amino acids. Germline V gives CDR1 SGHRS, CDR2 YFSETQ. In nucleotides, the CDR3 is TGCGCCAGCAGCTTGTTCGGGACAACTAACTATGGCTACACCTTC. It is translated as CASSLFGTTNYGYTF.

In its sample, this clonotype was seen a few times. The rearrangement joins TRBV29-1 to TRBJ1-2; the D gene is possibly TRBD1 (5 bases). This CDR3 has 15 residues. CDR1 is SQVTM, CDR2 ANQGSEA, per germline. Trimming cost V 7 bases and J 4 bases, with 22 bases left between them. The CDR3 region has the DNA TGCAGCGCATATGGGGAGGGGAACATCCGCTATGGCTACACCTTC. Residues: CSAYGEGNIRYGYTF.

The chain is built from TRBV20-1 and TRBJ2-7, with TRBD1 matching 7 bases. With V trimmed by 5 bases and J by 6 bases, 19 bases remained unmatched. Germline values: CDR1 DFQATT, CDR2 SNEGSKA (reference sequence). The CDR3 extends over 16 amino acids. The CDR3 DNA follows: TGCAGTGCTCTAGGATGGGGACAGACTAAGCCTACCGAGCAGTACTTC. This codes for CSALGWGQTKPTEQYF.

The chain recombines TRBV4-1 with TRBJ1-2; D not resolved. CDR1 is MGHRA and CDR2 is YSYEKL in the germline V gene. Trimming stripped 1 base from V and 5 bases from J, with 11 bases between. The CDR3 covers 14 residues. As DNA, the CDR3 is TGCGCCAGCAGCCAAGGGGTCAGCCAATATGGCTACACCTTC. Its translation is CASSQGVSQYGYTF.

This clonotype appeared a few times. The chain couples TRBV12-3 or TRBV12-4 to TRBJ2-4; D perhaps matches TRBD2 (5 bases). The V end was cut by 4 bases, the J end by 2 bases, with 9 bases between. This CDR3 comprises 14 residues. The CDR3 loop reads CASSSRVSKNIQYF. CDR3 nucleotides: TGTGCCAGCAGTTCGCGGGTATCCAAAAACATTCAGTACTTC.

The chain employs TRBV5-1 and TRBJ1-1, with D possibly being TRBD1 (5 bases). V lost 2 bases and J 3 bases, leaving 11 bases between the germline ends. Per germline, CDR1 SGHRS and CDR2 YFSETQ. The CDR3 consists of 14 residues. The CDR3 region has the DNA TGCGCCAGCAGCTTACAGGCTTCGGACACTGAAGCTTTCTTT. Its translation is CASSLQASDTEAFF. The variable domain in full, completed from reference TRBV5-1 and TRBJ1-1, reads KAGVTQTPRYLIKTRGQQVTLSCSPISGHRSVSWYQQTPGQGLQFLFEYFSETQRNKGNFPGRFSGRQFSNSRSEMNVSTLELGDSALYLCASSLQASDTEAFFGQGTRLTVV.